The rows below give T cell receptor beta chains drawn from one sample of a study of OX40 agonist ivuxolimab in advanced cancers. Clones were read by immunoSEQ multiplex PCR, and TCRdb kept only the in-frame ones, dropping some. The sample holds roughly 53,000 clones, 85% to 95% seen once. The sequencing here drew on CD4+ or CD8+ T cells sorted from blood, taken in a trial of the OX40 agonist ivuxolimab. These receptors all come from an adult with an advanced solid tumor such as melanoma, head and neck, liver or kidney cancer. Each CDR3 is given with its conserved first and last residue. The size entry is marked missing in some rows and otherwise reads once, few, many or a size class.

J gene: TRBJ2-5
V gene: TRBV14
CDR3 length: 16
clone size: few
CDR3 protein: CASSQGEWTDQETQYF

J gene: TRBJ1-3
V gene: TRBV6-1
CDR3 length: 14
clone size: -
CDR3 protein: CASRDTGTGNTIYF

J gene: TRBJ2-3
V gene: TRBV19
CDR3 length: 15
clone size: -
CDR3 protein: CASSIRGVGTDTQYF

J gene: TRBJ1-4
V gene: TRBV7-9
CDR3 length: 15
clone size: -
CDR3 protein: CASSEGTATNEKLFF

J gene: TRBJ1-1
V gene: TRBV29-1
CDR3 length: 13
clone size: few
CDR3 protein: CSAGQFMNTEAFF

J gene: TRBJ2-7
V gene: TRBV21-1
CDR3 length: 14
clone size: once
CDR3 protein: CASSNQAREVVQYF

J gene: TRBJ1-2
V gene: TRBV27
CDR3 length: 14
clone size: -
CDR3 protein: CASSPTLSGFGYTF

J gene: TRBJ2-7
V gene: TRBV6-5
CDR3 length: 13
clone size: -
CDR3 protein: CASSYGLGDEQYF

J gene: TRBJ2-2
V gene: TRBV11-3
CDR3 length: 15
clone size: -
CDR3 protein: CASSLDSAGPGELFF

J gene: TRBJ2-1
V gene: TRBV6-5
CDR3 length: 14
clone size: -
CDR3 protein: CASSYSLAANEQFF

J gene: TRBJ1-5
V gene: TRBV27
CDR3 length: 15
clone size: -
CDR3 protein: CASSPWGPGNQPQHF

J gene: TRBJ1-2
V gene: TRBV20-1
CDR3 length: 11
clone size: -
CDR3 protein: CSATGREGYTF

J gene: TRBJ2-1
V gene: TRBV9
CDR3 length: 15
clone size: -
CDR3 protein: CASSGAGGPHNEQFF

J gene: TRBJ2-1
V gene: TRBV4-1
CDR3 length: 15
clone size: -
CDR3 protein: CASSAGTLTYNEQFF

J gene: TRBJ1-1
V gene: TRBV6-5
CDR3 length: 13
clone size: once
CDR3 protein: CASSYNRNTEAFF

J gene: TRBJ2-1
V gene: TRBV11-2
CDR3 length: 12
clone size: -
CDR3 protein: CASSFDTGEQFF

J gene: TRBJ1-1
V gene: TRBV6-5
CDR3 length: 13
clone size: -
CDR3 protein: CASSQVWGREAFF

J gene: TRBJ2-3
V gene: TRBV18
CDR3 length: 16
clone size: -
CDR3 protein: CASSPGLAGVKDTQYF

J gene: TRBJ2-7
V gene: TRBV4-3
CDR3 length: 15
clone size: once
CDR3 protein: CASSQAFGGSYEQYF

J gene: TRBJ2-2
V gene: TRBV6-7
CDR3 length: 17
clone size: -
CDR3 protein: CASSYRPGQGQTGELFF

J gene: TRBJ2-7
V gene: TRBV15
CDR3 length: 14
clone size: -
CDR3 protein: CATSTPDRGRWQYF

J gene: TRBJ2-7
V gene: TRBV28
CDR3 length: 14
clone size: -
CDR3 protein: CASSFRGPAYEQYF

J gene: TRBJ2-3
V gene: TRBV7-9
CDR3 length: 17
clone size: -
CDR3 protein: CASSSLKGLEHPDTQYF

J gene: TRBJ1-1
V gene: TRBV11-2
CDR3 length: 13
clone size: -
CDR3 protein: CASSLGLNTEAFF

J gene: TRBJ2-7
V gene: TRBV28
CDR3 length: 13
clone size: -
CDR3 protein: CAGAGPSSYEQYF

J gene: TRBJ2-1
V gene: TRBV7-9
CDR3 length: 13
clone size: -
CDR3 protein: CASSIYRDNEQFF

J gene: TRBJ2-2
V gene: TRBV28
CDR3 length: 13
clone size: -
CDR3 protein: CASNQLSTGELFF

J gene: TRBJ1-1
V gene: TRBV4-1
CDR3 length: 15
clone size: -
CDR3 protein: CASSQVRGAQGEAFF

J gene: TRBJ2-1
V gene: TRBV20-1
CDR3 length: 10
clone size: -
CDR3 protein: CTMGHNEQFF